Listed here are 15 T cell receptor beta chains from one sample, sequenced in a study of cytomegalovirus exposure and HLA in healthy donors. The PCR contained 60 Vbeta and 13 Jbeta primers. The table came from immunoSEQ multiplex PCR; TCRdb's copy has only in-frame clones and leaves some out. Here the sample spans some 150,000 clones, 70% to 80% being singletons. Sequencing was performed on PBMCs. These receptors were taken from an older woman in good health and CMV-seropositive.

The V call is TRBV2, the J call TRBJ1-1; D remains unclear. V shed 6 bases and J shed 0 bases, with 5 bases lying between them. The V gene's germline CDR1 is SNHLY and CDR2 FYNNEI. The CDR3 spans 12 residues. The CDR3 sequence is CASREMNTEAFF. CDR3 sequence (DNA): TGTGCCAGCAGGGAGATGAACACTGAAGCTTTCTTT.

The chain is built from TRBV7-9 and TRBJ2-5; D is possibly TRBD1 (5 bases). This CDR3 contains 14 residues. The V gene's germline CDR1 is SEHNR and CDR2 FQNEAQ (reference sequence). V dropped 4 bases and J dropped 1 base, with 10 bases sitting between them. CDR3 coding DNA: TGTGCCAGCAGCTCTGGACAAATCCAAGAGACCCAGTACTTC. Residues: CASSSGQIQETQYF.

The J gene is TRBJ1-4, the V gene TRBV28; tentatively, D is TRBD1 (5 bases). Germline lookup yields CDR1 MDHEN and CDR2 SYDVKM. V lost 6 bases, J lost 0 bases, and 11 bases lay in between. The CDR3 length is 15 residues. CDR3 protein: CASRGREATNEKLFF. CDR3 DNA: TGTGCCAGCAGAGGCAGGGAGGCAACTAATGAAAAACTGTTTTTT.

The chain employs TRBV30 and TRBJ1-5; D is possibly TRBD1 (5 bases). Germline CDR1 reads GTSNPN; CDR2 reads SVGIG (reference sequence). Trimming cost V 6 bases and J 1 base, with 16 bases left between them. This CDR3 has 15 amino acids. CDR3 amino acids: CACQGGPLSNQPQHF. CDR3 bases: TGTGCCTGTCAGGGAGGCCCTTTGAGCAATCAGCCCCAGCATTTT.

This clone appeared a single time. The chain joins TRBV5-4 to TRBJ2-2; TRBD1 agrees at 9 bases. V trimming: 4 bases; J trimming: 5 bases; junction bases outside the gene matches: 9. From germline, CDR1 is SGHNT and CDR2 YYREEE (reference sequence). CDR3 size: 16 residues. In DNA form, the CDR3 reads TGTGCCAGCAGCGTTACCGGGACAGGGAGAACCGGGGAGCTGTTTTTT. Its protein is CASSVTGTGRTGELFF.

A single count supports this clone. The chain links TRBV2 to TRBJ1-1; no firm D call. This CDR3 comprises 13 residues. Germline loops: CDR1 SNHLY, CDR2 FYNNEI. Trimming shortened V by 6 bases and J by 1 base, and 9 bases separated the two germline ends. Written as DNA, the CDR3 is TGTGCCAGCAGGGAAAACAGGAACACTGAAGCTTTCTTT. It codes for CASRENRNTEAFF.

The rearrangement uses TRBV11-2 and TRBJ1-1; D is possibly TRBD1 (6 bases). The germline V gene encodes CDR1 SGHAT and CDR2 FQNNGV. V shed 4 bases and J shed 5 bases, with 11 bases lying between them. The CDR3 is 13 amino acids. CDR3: CASSSTGNTEAFF. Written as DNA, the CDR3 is TGTGCCAGCAGCTCCACAGGGAATACTGAAGCTTTCTTT.

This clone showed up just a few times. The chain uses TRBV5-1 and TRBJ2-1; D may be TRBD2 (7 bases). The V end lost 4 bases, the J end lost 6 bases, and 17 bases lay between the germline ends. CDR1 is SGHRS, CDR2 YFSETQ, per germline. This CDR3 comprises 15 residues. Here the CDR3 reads CASSDTGGLVNEQFF. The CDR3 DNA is TGCGCCAGCAGCGACACGGGGGGCCTGGTCAATGAGCAGTTCTTC. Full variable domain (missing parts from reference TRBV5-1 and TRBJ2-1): KAGVTQTPRYLIKTRGQQVTLSCSPISGHRSVSWYQQTPGQGLQFLFEYFSETQRNKGNFPGRFSGRQFSNSRSEMNVSTLELGDSALYLCASSDTGGLVNEQFFGPGTRLTVL.

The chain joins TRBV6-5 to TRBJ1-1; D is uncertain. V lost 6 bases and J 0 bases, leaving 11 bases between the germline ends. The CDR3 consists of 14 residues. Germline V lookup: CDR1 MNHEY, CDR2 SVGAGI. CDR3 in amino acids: CASSRPGVNTEAFF. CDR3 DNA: TGTGCCAGCAGCAGACCCGGGGTGAACACTGAAGCTTTCTTT.

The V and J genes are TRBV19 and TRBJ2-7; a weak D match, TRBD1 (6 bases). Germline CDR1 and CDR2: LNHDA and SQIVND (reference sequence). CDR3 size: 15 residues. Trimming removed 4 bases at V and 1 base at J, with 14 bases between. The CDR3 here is CASSKNPGESYEQYF. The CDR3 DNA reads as TGTGCCAGTAGTAAGAATCCAGGGGAATCCTACGAGCAGTACTTC. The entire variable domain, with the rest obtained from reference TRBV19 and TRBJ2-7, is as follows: DGGITQSPKYLFRKEGQNVTLSCEQNLNHDAMYWYRQDPGQGLRLIYYSQIVNDFQKGDIAEGYSVSREKKESFPLTVTSAQKNPTAFYLCASSKNPGESYEQYFGPGTRLTVT.

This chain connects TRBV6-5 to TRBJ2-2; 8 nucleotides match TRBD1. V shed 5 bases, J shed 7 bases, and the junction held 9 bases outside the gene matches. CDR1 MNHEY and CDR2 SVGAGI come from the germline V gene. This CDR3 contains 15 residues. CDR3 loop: CASSRQGKRSGELFF. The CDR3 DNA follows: TGTGCCAGCAGTAGACAGGGGAAGAGGAGCGGGGAGCTGTTTTTT.

The CDR3 DNA is TGTGCCAGCAGTGAACTAAAACCCACAGATACGCAGTATTTT. Translating gives CASSELKPTDTQYF. The rearrangement links TRBV2 to TRBJ2-3, with D hard to call. This CDR3 comprises 14 residues. The germline V gene has CDR1 SNHLY and CDR2 FYNNEI. V was pared by 2 bases and J by 2 bases, with 8 bases between.

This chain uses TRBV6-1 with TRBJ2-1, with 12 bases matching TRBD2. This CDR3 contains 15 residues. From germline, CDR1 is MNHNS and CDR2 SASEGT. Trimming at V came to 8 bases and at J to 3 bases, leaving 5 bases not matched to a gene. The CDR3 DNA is TGTGCCAGCGACACTAGCGGGAGGATCTACAATGAGCAGTTCTTC. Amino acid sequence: CASDTSGRIYNEQFF.

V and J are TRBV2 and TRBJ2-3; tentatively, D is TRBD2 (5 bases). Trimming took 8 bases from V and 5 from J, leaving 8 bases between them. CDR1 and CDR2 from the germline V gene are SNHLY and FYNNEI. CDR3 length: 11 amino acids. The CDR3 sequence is CASAREDTQYF. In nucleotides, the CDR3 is TGTGCCAGCGCCCGGGAAGATACGCAGTATTTT.

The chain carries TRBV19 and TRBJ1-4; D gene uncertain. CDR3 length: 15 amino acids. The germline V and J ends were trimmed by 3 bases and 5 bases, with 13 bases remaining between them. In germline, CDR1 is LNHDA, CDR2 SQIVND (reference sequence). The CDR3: CASSMGIPFNEKLFF. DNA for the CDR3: TGTGCCAGTAGTATGGGCATCCCCTTCAATGAAAAACTGTTTTTT.